This T cell receptor beta chain was observed in a study of blood T cells in healthy people across ages. The study's findings and limits: Donor CMV status, an unknown factor, possibly confounded changes in expanded clonotypes.

The CDR3 length is 15 residues. CDR1 SGHTA and CDR2 FQGNSA come from the germline V gene. V lost 5 bases and J 4 bases, leaving 14 bases between the germline ends. They isolated at least 7 million PBMCs from each sample. Extraction yielded at least 5 micrograms of total RNA per sample. In its sample, this clonotype was seen many times. As yet, its antigen is unknown. Then a second PCR, running roughly 7 to 11 cycles, was carried out with a sample-barcoded 5' primer and a J-beta primer mix. TCRdb redid the calling of the 5' RACE reads with MiXCR, one entry per CDR3 protein. The sample holds approximately 680,000 distinct CDR3 sequences, about 30% seen once.

This sequence originates from a woman of 80 years or more in good health. Sample: blood. The genes are TRBV7-2 and TRBJ1-4; D is possibly TRBD1 (5 bases). In DNA, the CDR3 is TGTGCCAGCAGCCCCCGATTGGGGGGTAATGAAAAACTGTTTTTT. Translation gives CASSPRLGGNEKLFF.